Presented here are 32 T cell receptor beta chains from one specimen sequenced in a study of OX40 agonist ivuxolimab in advanced cancers. TCRdb keeps only in-frame clones here, not all; method: immunoSEQ multiplex PCR. The sample consists of about 60,000 clones, 75% to 90% of them appearing once. The sequenced sample was CD4+ or CD8+ T cells sorted from blood, obtained in a trial of the OX40 agonist ivuxolimab. The source is an adult with an advanced solid tumor such as melanoma, head and neck, liver or kidney cancer.

The V call is TRBV5-6, the J call TRBJ2-4, with 8 bases matching TRBD2. Germline V lookup: CDR1 SGHDT, CDR2 YYEEEE. This CDR3 has 14 amino acids. V shed 5 bases, J shed 6 bases, and the junction held 7 bases outside the gene matches. In DNA, the CDR3 is TGTGCCAGCAGTCCACGGGAGGGGTTAAACATTCAGTACTTC. The encoded protein is CASSPREGLNIQYF.

This CDR3 is CSVGDIRSEQYF. CDR3 in DNA: TGCAGCGTGGGGGACATCAGGTCCGAGCAGTACTTC. V gene TRBV29-1 combines with J gene TRBJ2-7, with a possible D match to TRBD1 (6 bases). The CDR3 is 12 residues long. The ends were cut back, 6 bases at V and 6 bases at J, with 15 bases in the middle. Germline V CDR1 and CDR2: SQVTM, ANQGSEA.

This sequence joins TRBV5-1 and TRBJ1-1; possible D gene TRBD1, 5 bases. The CDR3 sequence is 14 residues long. Trimming shortened V by 4 bases and J by 3 bases, and 13 bases separated the two germline ends. CDR1 and CDR2 from the germline V gene are SGHRS and YFSETQ. The CDR3 sequence is CASSPGDYHTEAFF. The CDR3, as DNA: TGCGCCAGCAGCCCGGGGGACTACCACACTGAAGCTTTCTTT.

The chain couples TRBV19 to TRBJ2-5; D possibly corresponds to TRBD1 (6 bases). CDR1 is LNHDA, CDR2 SQIVND, per germline (reference sequence). CDR3 size: 15 residues. With 4 bases removed from V and 5 bases from J, the gap between germline ends came to 17 bases. The CDR3 region is CASSKQGSSLETQYF. CDR3 coding DNA: TGTGCCAGTAGTAAACAGGGATCGTCGTTGGAGACCCAGTACTTC.

The chain recombines TRBV11-2 with TRBJ2-3; 12 positions agree with TRBD2. The CDR3 is 15 residues long. Germline V gene data show CDR1 as SGHAT and CDR2 as FQNNGV. V trimming: 5 bases; J trimming: 5 bases; junction bases outside the gene matches: 5. As DNA, the CDR3 is TGTGCCAGCAGCCCCCTAGCGGGGGGGGGAGATACGCAGTATTTT. This translates into CASSPLAGGGDTQYF.

This sequence joins TRBV7-9 and TRBJ2-5; TRBD1 might be the D (5 bases). The CDR3 runs to 14 residues. Germline-derived CDR1 and CDR2 are SEHNR and FQNEAQ (reference sequence). The V end lost 2 bases, the J end lost 5 bases, and 12 bases lay between the germline ends. CDR3 region: CASSLRTKGETQYF. DNA of the CDR3: TGTGCCAGCAGCTTACGAACCAAGGGGGAGACCCAGTACTTC.

This chain links TRBV5-3 with TRBJ2-7; 10 bases agree with TRBD2. TRBV5-3 is annotated as an ORF whose role is uncertain. V shed 0 bases, J shed 5 bases, and the junction held 5 bases outside the gene matches. This CDR3 comprises 15 residues. CDR3 loop: CARSLGLAGPDEQYF. CDR3 coding DNA: TGTGCCAGAAGCTTGGGACTAGCGGGTCCCGACGAGCAGTACTTC.

The V gene is TRBV6-6, the J gene TRBJ2-3; D is unresolved. The CDR3 is made up of 16 amino acids. Germline V gene sequence: CDR1 MNHNY, CDR2 SVGAGI (reference sequence). V lost 0 bases and J lost 1, with 11 bases in between. CDR3 DNA sequence: TGTGCCAGCAGTTACTCGAAATCAGTGGGCACAGATACGCAGTATTTT. It yields the protein CASSYSKSVGTDTQYF.

This clone came up once. The CDR3 sequence: CASSPTGARNEQYF. DNA of the CDR3: TGTGCCAGCAGTCCGACGGGGGCCAGGAACGAGCAGTACTTC. V usage is TRBV27 and J usage is TRBJ2-7, with D perhaps TRBD1 or TRBD2 (6 bases each). This CDR3 spans 14 amino acids. Germline CDR1 and CDR2: MNHEY and SMNVEV (reference sequence). Trimming stripped 5 bases from V and 5 bases from J, with 16 bases between.

DNA for the CDR3: TGTGCCAGCAGCCTACAGGGCGCTCAGCCCCAGCATTTT. This gives the protein CASSLQGAQPQHF. The chain employs TRBV6-6 and TRBJ1-5; TRBD1 might be the D (6 bases). This CDR3 is built from 13 residues. Germline V gene lookup returns CDR1 MNHNY and CDR2 SVGAGI (reference sequence). Trimming stripped 6 bases from V and 6 bases from J, with 12 bases between.

This clone turned up a few times. The chain employs TRBV19 and TRBJ2-1; perhaps TRBD1 as D (5 bases). V was clipped by 6 bases and J by 8 bases, with 17 bases between them. Germline CDR1 is LNHDA and CDR2 is SQIVND (reference sequence). This CDR3 is built from 14 residues. CDR3 DNA sequence: TGTGCCAGTAGCCACCAGGGTAACAGACATGAGCAGTTCTTC. The encoded protein is CASSHQGNRHEQFF.

The V call is TRBV4-1, the J call TRBJ1-1; TRBD1 is a possible D gene (5 bases). Trimming removed 6 bases at V and 5 bases at J, with 13 bases between. This CDR3 comprises 13 residues. Per germline, CDR1 MGHRA and CDR2 YSYEKL. The CDR3 DNA follows: TGCGCCAGCAGTCCCCAGGGTGGAACTGAAGCTTTCTTT. It is translated as CASSPQGGTEAFF.

The J gene is TRBJ2-7, the V gene TRBV29-1; a weak D match, TRBD2 (6 bases). Germline V lookup: CDR1 SQVTM, CDR2 ANQGSEA. The length of the CDR3 is 16 residues. V was shortened by 4 bases and J by 2 bases, with 21 bases between the two germline ends. The CDR3 DNA reads as TGCAGCGTTGTTGTGGGGGGATGGGGCAGGGCCTACGAGCAGTACTTC. Its translation is CSVVVGGWGRAYEQYF.

This chain connects TRBV28 to TRBJ2-7; the D is unclear. CDR1 is MDHEN and CDR2 is SYDVKM in the germline V gene. Trimming took 4 bases from V and 5 from J, leaving 9 bases between them. CDR3 length: 12 amino acids. This CDR3 reads CASSSQSHEQYF. Here the CDR3 DNA reads TGTGCCAGCAGTTCACAGTCCCACGAGCAGTACTTC.

V gene TRBV18 combines with J gene TRBJ2-2; 9 positions agree with TRBD2. The CDR3 is made up of 14 amino acids. V lost 8 bases to trimming and J lost 3 bases; unmatched junction nucleotides: 4. Germline V gene data show CDR1 as KGHSH and CDR2 as LQKENI. The CDR3 loop is CASDSGSYTGELFF. Here the CDR3 DNA reads TGTGCCAGCGATAGCGGGAGTTACACCGGGGAGCTGTTTTTT.

The chain combines TRBV7-9 with TRBJ2-7; D unclear. The germline V gene has CDR1 SEHNR and CDR2 FQNEAQ (reference sequence). V lost 1 base and J lost 5, with 15 bases in between. The CDR3 is 15 amino acids. The CDR3 region has the DNA TGTGCCAGCAGCTTAGATACTTGGCAGGCCCACGAGCAGTACTTC. This codes for CASSLDTWQAHEQYF. The entire variable domain, with the rest obtained from reference TRBV7-9 and TRBJ2-7, is as follows: DTGVSQNPRHKITKRGQNVTFRCDPISEHNRLYWYRQTLGQGPEFLTYFQNEAQLEKSRLLSDRFSAERPKGSFSTLEIQRTEQGDSAMYLCASSLDTWQAHEQYFGPGTRLTVT.

V usage is TRBV5-4 and J usage is TRBJ2-5, with D tentatively TRBD1 (6 bases). Germline loops: CDR1 SGHNT, CDR2 YYREEE (reference sequence). The CDR3 has 15 amino acids. The V gene lost 4 bases and the J gene lost 1 base, with 14 bases spanning the gap. As DNA, the CDR3 is TGTGCCAGCAGCAGCCGGGACACCCTCCAAGAGACCCAGTACTTC. This translates into CASSSRDTLQETQYF.

The rearrangement uses TRBV19 and TRBJ2-4; D is unresolved. The V and J ends lost 7 bases and 0 bases respectively, with 19 bases between them. The CDR3 totals 17 residues. The germline V gene encodes CDR1 LNHDA and CDR2 SQIVND (reference sequence). The CDR3 DNA reads as TGTGCCAGTACCAACTCGGACGGTAGGATAGCCAAAAACATTCAGTACTTC. Amino acids: CASTNSDGRIAKNIQYF.

The chain has TRBV6-6 and TRBJ2-4; D is unclear. This CDR3 spans 12 amino acids. Germline CDR1 MNHNY, CDR2 SVGAGI (reference sequence). The germline V and J ends were trimmed by 7 bases and 8 bases, with 12 bases remaining between them. The CDR3 DNA is TGTGCCAGCATGAACCGACTGGACATTCAGTACTTC. Translating it yields CASMNRLDIQYF.

This chain joins TRBV5-6 and TRBJ1-2, with D tentatively TRBD1 (6 bases). This CDR3 comprises 13 residues. Deletions cut 0 bases from V and 3 bases from J, with 6 bases between. CDR1 is SGHDT, CDR2 YYEEEE, per germline. The CDR3 DNA reads as TGTGCCAGCAGCTTGGACAGGGACTATGGCTACACCTTC. Its translation is CASSLDRDYGYTF.

This clone was recorded a few times. The genes are TRBV30 and TRBJ2-7; the D is unclear. V was cut by 1 base and J by 3 bases, with 7 bases left in between. The CDR3 is made up of 12 amino acids. Looked up from germline, CDR1 is GTSNPN and CDR2 is SVGIG (reference sequence). The CDR3 DNA is TGTGCCTGGAGTGCCCAAGGCTACGAGCAGTACTTC. Its protein product is CAWSAQGYEQYF.

The chain employs TRBV11-2 and TRBJ2-3, with D unresolved. The V end was cut by 2 bases, the J end by 0 bases, with 6 bases between. The length of the CDR3 is 14 residues. Germline assignment: CDR1 SGHAT and CDR2 FQNNGV. Written as DNA, the CDR3 is TGTGCCAGCAGCTTAATAGGGAGCACAGATACGCAGTATTTT. Amino acids: CASSLIGSTDTQYF.

The chain combines TRBV5-1 with TRBJ2-1, with D maybe TRBD1 (8 bases). CDR1 and CDR2 from the germline V gene are SGHRS and YFSETQ. V gave up 0 bases and J gave up 9 bases, with 16 bases separating them. This CDR3 is 15 amino acids long. The DNA for the CDR3 is TGCGCCAGCAGCTTGGGGGACAGGAGGGAGGGTGAGCAGTTCTTC. This translates into CASSLGDRREGEQFF. The full variable domain, rest sourced from reference TRBV5-1 and TRBJ2-1, is KAGVTQTPRYLIKTRGQQVTLSCSPISGHRSVSWYQQTPGQGLQFLFEYFSETQRNKGNFPGRFSGRQFSNSRSEMNVSTLELGDSALYLCASSLGDRREGEQFFGPGTRLTVL.

The rearrangement links TRBV6-5 to TRBJ1-5; 9 bases are a match to TRBD1. V gave up 4 bases and J gave up 0 bases; unmatched junction bases: 4. The CDR3 runs to 16 residues. The germline V gene encodes CDR1 MNHEY and CDR2 SVGAGI. CDR3 region: CASSLTGGNSNQPQHF. CDR3 DNA: TGTGCCAGCAGTTTGACAGGGGGAAATAGCAATCAGCCCCAGCATTTT.

There are many counts of this clone. The chain has TRBV2 and TRBJ2-7, with TRBD1 identical over 11 bases. With 7 bases clipped from V and 6 bases from J, the junction kept 5 bases outside the gene matches. The CDR3 loop spans 13 amino acids. Germline-derived CDR1 and CDR2 are SNHLY and FYNNEI. Here the CDR3 DNA reads TGTGCCAGCACCCCGGGGACAGGGGGCGAGCAGTACTTC. Its translation: CASTPGTGGEQYF.

This sequence joins TRBV6-5 and TRBJ1-5; no definite D call. This CDR3 spans 13 amino acids. Deletions cut 5 bases from V and 4 bases from J, with 9 bases between. Germline V gives CDR1 MNHEY, CDR2 SVGAGI. In DNA, the CDR3 is TGTGCCAGCAGTGAAGACCGGAATCAGCCCCAGCATTTT. This translates into CASSEDRNQPQHF.

The chain joins TRBV9 to TRBJ2-7, with D tentatively TRBD1 (6 bases). CDR1 is SGDLS and CDR2 is YYNGEE in the germline V gene. The CDR3 sequence is 14 residues long. Trimming took off 3 bases at V and 0 bases at J, with 10 bases between the two ends. CDR3 sequence: CASSAWDNSYEQYF. The CDR3 nucleotides read TGTGCCAGCAGCGCCTGGGACAACTCCTACGAGCAGTACTTC.

This clone was detected only a few times. Compared with germline, one end of the junction differs, possibly owing to a read error. The rearrangement links TRBV5-4 to TRBJ2-7; 12 bases align to TRBD1. This CDR3 is 14 amino acids long. Germline CDR1 and CDR2: SGHNT and YYREEE (reference sequence). This CDR3 reads CASSLGQGALEQYF. The CDR3 DNA sequence: TGTGCCAGCAGTTTGGGACAGGGGGCTCTCGAGCAGTACTTC.

The rearrangement links TRBV7-9 to TRBJ2-1, with TRBD2 matching 13 bases. The junction had 3 bases not matched to a gene; V was cut back by 3 bases and J by 7 bases. Germline V lookup: CDR1 SEHNR, CDR2 FQNEAQ (reference sequence). The length of the CDR3 is 15 residues. For the CDR3, the DNA is TGTGCCAGCAGCTTGGGACTAGCGGGAATGAATGAGCAGTTCTTC. It is translated as CASSLGLAGMNEQFF.

This chain uses TRBV30 with TRBJ2-1; a possible D gene is TRBD1 (5 bases). Germline values: CDR1 GTSNPN, CDR2 SVGIG (reference sequence). V shed 5 bases and J shed 9 bases, with 11 bases lying between them. The CDR3 is 11 residues long. CDR3 bases: TGTGCCTGGGGTAGGGGATTTGAGCAGTTCTTC. It yields the protein CAWGRGFEQFF.

The rearrangement links TRBV15 to TRBJ2-7; no firm D call. This CDR3 contains 14 residues. The V gene's germline CDR1 is LNHNV and CDR2 YYDKDF (reference sequence). The germline V and J ends were trimmed by 0 bases and 0 bases, with 6 bases remaining between them. The CDR3 nucleotides read TGTGCCACCAGCAGAGAACCGAGCTCCTACGAGCAGTACTTC. The encoded protein is CATSREPSSYEQYF.

This rearrangement joins TRBV6-5 to TRBJ1-5; maybe TRBD1 (6 bases). Germline V gives CDR1 MNHEY, CDR2 SVGAGI. CDR3 length: 15 amino acids. V was clipped by 6 bases and J by 5 bases, with 17 bases between them. CDR3 sequence reads: CASSGTWGADQPQHF. CDR3 sequence (DNA): TGTGCCAGCAGCGGTACTTGGGGGGCCGATCAGCCCCAGCATTTT.